Given below is one T cell receptor (beta chain) in context. Its antigen is unidentified. The record originates from a study of T-cell reconstitution after alpha-beta-depleted transplantation in children. Study-wide results and caveats: As was reported, about two months after transplant, alpha-beta T cells came from several hundred expanded graft clones.

This CDR3 has 11 amino acids. The V end was cut by 6 bases, the J end by 8 bases, with 10 bases between. Germline CDR1 is PRHDT and CDR2 is FYEKMQ (reference sequence). TCRbeta library construction was performed incorporating unique molecular identifiers. TCRdb processed the PCR reads anew with MiXCR; each CDR3 protein has one entry. There are about 830,000 distinct CDR3 sequences in the sample; roughly 15% occur only once, and about 4.6% lies in the top ten. The sequences come from PBMCs, mostly from graft donor cells, collected 360 days after TCRalphabeta/CD19-depleted stem cell transplant. The TCR was taken from a male patient younger than 18 who had a stem cell transplant for acute lymphoblastic leukemia, so the T cells may come from the graft donor. The chain combines TRBV13 with TRBJ1-1, with D possibly TRBD1 on 6 matching bases. CDR3 nucleotides: TGTGCCAGCAGACGCGACAGGGAAGCTTTCTTT. Translating gives CASRRDREAFF. Combining the CDR3 with reference TRBV13 and TRBJ1-1 gives the whole variable domain AAGVIQSPRHLIKEKRETATLKCYPIPRHDTVYWYQQGPGQDPQFLISFYEKMQSDKGSIPDRFSAQQFSDYHSELNMSSLELGDSALYFCASRRDREAFFGQGTRLTVV.